This T cell receptor (beta chain) was identified in a study of response to subunit inactivated influenza vaccine (dated by TCRdb to 2017 to 2018). As for the study more broadly: To follow how T cells responded to a trivalent subunit inactivated influenza vaccine, the researchers relied on deep quantitative profiling of the T cell receptor repertoire.

Note on this clonotype: No cognate antigen has been identified for it. No base quality information exists; no much larger clone differs at one position.

Summary of the overall study and its limitations: The authors suggested that each seasonal influenza vaccination may recruit only a limited number of new T cells.

From cysteine to phenylalanine, the CDR3 is 15 amino acids long. Only the CDR3 region is kept as DNA, spanning 45 bases read in frame from base 1. V and J lose 6 bases and 4 bases, and a span of 18 bases separates them. CDR1 MDHEN and CDR2 SYDVKM are derived from the germline V gene. Libraries came from RT-PCR. For sequencing, an Illumina HiSeq 2500 was employed. Through fastp at Q25 and MiXCR, TCRdb rebuilt clones from the public reads, retaining in-frame beta chains. Rows with one shared CDR3 protein collapse into an entry with the most common genes and DNA. This sample has just over 300,000 distinct CDR3 sequences in its table, and 21% of those were observed once. 10% to 13% of the sample lies in the top ten.

The chain couples TRBV28 to TRBJ1-2; TRBD1 is a possible D gene, resting on 5 matching bases. The sample in question was PBMCs from blood, obtained about 19 months after vaccination. The source is a man aged 45 to 70 who received an inactivated influenza vaccine. Donor details come from another sample of the same person, matched by shared clones. The DNA sequence follows: TGTGCCAGCAGCTACGGGACCTCAGGCGGCTATGGCTACACCTTC. Its translation is CASSYGTSGGYGYTF.